This is a list of T cell receptor beta chains from one sample in a study of cytomegalovirus exposure and HLA in healthy donors. Sequenced by immunoSEQ multiplex PCR; TCRdb stores in-frame clones only, minus some. The table shows 95,000 to 150,000 clones, with 60% to 80% occurring only once. Sequenced sample: PBMCs. These receptors all come from a man in his thirties or forties in good health and CMV-seronegative. The CDR3 runs from the conserved cysteine through the conserved F or W. Fields, in order: clone size, J gene, D gene, V gene, CDR3 protein, CDR3 DNA. A D gene is named only where the DNA matches it firmly. For some rows the clone size is stated as once, few or many, or as a class when expanded; others skip it.

once	TRBJ2-5	TRBD1	TRBV11-3	CASSPTGQETQYF	TGTGCCAGCAGCCCGACAGGGCAAGAGACCCAGTACTTC
-	TRBJ1-4	TRBD1	TRBV19	CASTDRRATNEKLFF	TGTGCCAGTACGGACAGGAGAGCAACTAATGAAAAACTGTTTTTT
-	TRBJ2-1	-	TRBV11-2	CASSSGWYNEQFF	TGTGCCAGCAGCTCCGGTTGGTACAATGAGCAGTTCTTC
-	TRBJ1-2	-	TRBV30	CAWRRSSNYGYTF	TGTGCCTGGAGGCGGAGCTCTAACTATGGCTACACCTTC
-	TRBJ1-2	-	TRBV18	CASSPPSRPGGYTF	TGTGCCAGCTCACCACCATCACGGCCAGGTGGCTACACCTTC
-	TRBJ2-7	TRBD2	TRBV28	CASHGVGGGSSYEQYF	TGTGCCAGCCACGGGGTGGGCGGGGGGAGCTCCTACGAGCAGTACTTC
-	TRBJ2-7	TRBD1	TRBV29-1	CSVAPGGVYEQYF	TGCAGCGTTGCTCCAGGGGGCGTGTACGAGCAGTACTTC
-	TRBJ2-3	-	TRBV9	CASSPLTGLVPYTQYF	TGTGCCAGCAGCCCCCTAACAGGGTTGGTCCCGTATACGCAGTATTTT
-	TRBJ2-5	-	TRBV9	CASSVGSGRGTQYF	TGTGCCAGCAGCGTAGGCTCGGGGCGGGGGACCCAGTACTTC
-	TRBJ2-1	-	TRBV27	CASGPRDPRGEQFF	TGTGCCAGCGGACCTAGGGACCCCAGGGGTGAGCAGTTCTTC
-	TRBJ2-7	-	TRBV11-1	CASSLGTELYERYF	TGTGCCAGCAGCTTAGGGACAGAGCTCTACGAGCGGTACTTC
-	TRBJ2-4	-	TRBV6-1	CASGQWGKGKNIQYF	TGTGCCAGCGGCCAGTGGGGCAAGGGCAAAAACATTCAGTACTTC
-	TRBJ1-2	TRBD1	TRBV28	CASSLAGQVSDGYTF	TGTGCCAGCAGTTTAGCGGGACAGGTCTCGGATGGCTACACCTTC
-	TRBJ1-2	TRBD1	TRBV10-3	CAISESETGASNYGYTF	TGTGCCATCAGTGAGTCGGAGACAGGGGCTTCTAACTATGGCTACACCTTC
-	TRBJ2-5	TRBD2	TRBV7-2	CASSRKAGIQETQYF	TGTGCCAGCAGTCGTAAAGCGGGGATACAAGAGACCCAGTACTTC
few	TRBJ2-3	TRBD2	TRBV7-2	CASKFGRETDTQYF	TGTGCCAGCAAATTCGGGAGGGAGACAGATACGCAGTATTTT
few	TRBJ1-3	TRBD1	TRBV5-1	CASSLVSGTGLSGNTIYF	TGCGCCAGCAGCTTGGTTTCCGGGACAGGACTATCTGGAAACACCATATATTTT
-	TRBJ2-7	-	TRBV5-3	CARSPSFEQYF	TGTGCCAGAAGCCCTAGTTTCGAGCAGTACTTC
-	TRBJ1-2	-	TRBV30	CAWSDLGGYTF	TGTGCCTGGAGTGACCTCGGGGGCTACACCTTC
-	TRBJ2-1	-	TRBV7-9	CATTGLSNEQFF	TGTGCCACCACGGGACTTTCAAATGAGCAGTTCTTC
-	TRBJ1-1	-	TRBV5-4	CASSSIRLSTEAFF	TGTGCCAGCAGCTCCATCAGGTTGAGCACTGAAGCTTTCTTT
-	TRBJ1-2	-	TRBV10-3	CAISEYSFRIANYGYTF	TGTGCCATCAGTGAATATTCGTTCAGGATAGCTAACTATGGCTACACCTTC
-	TRBJ1-3	TRBD1	TRBV10-3	CAISEPGQGEGNTIYF	TGTGCCATCAGTGAGCCCGGACAGGGGGAAGGAAACACCATATATTTT
-	TRBJ2-7	-	TRBV28	CASRWGVADNSYEQYF	TGTGCCAGCAGGTGGGGTGTTGCGGACAACTCCTACGAGCAGTACTTC
-	TRBJ1-5	-	TRBV7-9	CASSLGTDNNQPQHF	TGTGCCAGCAGCTTAGGGACAGACAATAATCAGCCCCAGCATTTT
-	TRBJ1-3	-	TRBV21-1	CATLNTIYF	TGTGCCACCCTAAACACCATATATTTT
-	TRBJ2-7	-	TRBV15	CATSEGGSTYEQYF	TGTGCCACCAGCGAAGGGGGTTCAACCTACGAGCAGTACTTC
few	TRBJ2-7	-	TRBV19	CASSISGFNEQYF	TGTGCCAGTAGTATCTCAGGGTTCAACGAGCAGTACTTC
-	TRBJ1-4	TRBD1	TRBV25-1	CASSDDRGLQLFF	TGTGCCAGCAGCGACGACAGGGGGCTCCAACTGTTTTTT
-	TRBJ1-2	-	TRBV19	CASSLNTGNFGYTF	TGTGCCAGTAGTCTGAATACAGGGAACTTTGGCTACACCTTC
-	TRBJ1-4	TRBD1	TRBV5-1	CASSLRGTGDEKLFF	TGCGCCAGCAGCCTGAGGGGGACAGGGGATGAAAAACTGTTTTTT
-	TRBJ2-5	TRBD2	TRBV5-4	CASSMASGGARETQYF	TGTGCCAGCAGCATGGCTAGCGGGGGGGCCCGAGAGACCCAGTACTTC
-	TRBJ2-7	-	TRBV13	CASSFRVYIGEQYF	TGTGCCAGCAGCTTCAGGGTGTATATTGGGGAGCAGTACTTC
-	TRBJ1-2	TRBD1	TRBV30	CAWSEGQVYGYTF	TGTGCCTGGAGCGAAGGACAGGTCTATGGCTACACCTTC
-	TRBJ2-7	TRBD1	TRBV6-5	CASSYSLQGGYEQYF	TGTGCCAGCAGTTACTCGCTACAGGGGGGTTACGAGCAGTACTTC
-	TRBJ2-3	-	TRBV5-1	CASSRSGQGDTDTQYF	TGCGCCAGCAGCCGAAGCGGGCAGGGGGACACAGATACGCAGTATTTT
few	TRBJ2-1	TRBD2	TRBV6-4	CASDGPPTSRTYNEQFF	TGTGCCAGCGATGGACCCCCGACTAGCCGGACGTACAATGAGCAGTTCTTC
-	TRBJ1-3	-	TRBV4-1	CASSQVSGVDGNTIYF	TGCGCCAGCAGCCAAGTATCCGGGGTTGATGGAAACACCATATATTTT
-	TRBJ2-4	-	TRBV19	CASASRLPGAKNIQYF	TGTGCCAGTGCCTCCCGGCTACCGGGAGCCAAAAACATTCAGTACTTC
-	TRBJ2-7	TRBD1	TRBV18	CASSPAAGGPYF	TGTGCCAGCTCACCAGCGGCAGGGGGCCCTTACTTC
-	TRBJ2-7	TRBD2	TRBV7-6	CASSLLGGDGYYEQYF	TGTGCCAGCAGCTTACTCGGGGGGGACGGGTACTACGAGCAGTACTTC
-	TRBJ2-7	TRBD2	TRBV28	CASNSAPFGAGRRFTYEQYF	TGTGCCAGCAACTCAGCCCCGTTTGGAGCGGGGCGCCGATTTACCTACGAGCAGTACTTC
-	TRBJ2-3	TRBD1	TRBV7-3	CASSLMTGGAYGTDTQYF	TGTGCCAGCAGCTTAATGACAGGGGGCGCGTACGGCACAGATACGCAGTATTTT